This entry is about one T cell receptor (beta chain). What this receptor recognizes is not known. Base qualities are not at hand, and no much larger clone is one base apart. Receptors were amplified or captured by the immunoSEQ multiplex PCR assay. The source study handled its data this way. A statistical classification framework was built for diagnosing cytomegalovirus status from the catalog of TCR beta chain sequences. The source is immuneACCESS, and TCRdb retained only in-frame sequences with V and J called. Part of the clones is not carried over; for the studies checked, unresolved V genes explain less than half of this, and the remainder is unexplained. The DNA was the basis for D and trimming; V, J and clone size are from that table. The sample table contains about 73,000 clones; only one count was recorded for over 90% of them. In total, the top ten clones hold about 0.93% of the sample. Taken from cysteine to phenylalanine, the CDR3 has 15 residues. Only CDR3 DNA remains: 45 bases, in frame from the first base. The trim is 5 bases for V and 0 bases for J, with a gap of 14 bases between the germline ends. From the germline V gene (reference sequence), CDR1 is SEHNR and CDR2 is FQNEAQ.

The donors were included in the validation cohort of 120 subjects, a group kept apart from the roughly 700-subject first cohort. The data belong to a study of cytomegalovirus exposure and HLA in healthy donors (dated 2017 in TCRdb). Looking at the study overall: According to a later analysis, the roughly 130 validation repertoires were produced on the same platform as the 666 repertoires of the first cohort. The study aimed to test whether signatures of past pathogen exposure could be identified by cataloging public T cell receptors. To predict cytomegalovirus infection status, the study combined high-throughput TCR immunosequencing, statistical association of individual TCRs with disease status, and machine learning. Besides the first cohort of 666 subjects, a separate validation cohort made up of around 120 different subjects was used. The paper's findings and limits, for the study overall: Cytomegalovirus status was reported to be diagnosed by the classifier with high specificity and sensitivity in both the original and validation cohorts. All 130 or so repertoires were used to score co-occurrence in the validation cohort in a later analysis, because that analysis had no HLA typing for the cohort. The authors suggested that the approach could potentially be generalized to other disease states and immunological phenotypes. The study listed 164 TCR beta chains as associated with cytomegalovirus. In vitro tests confirmed that three of the cytomegalovirus-associated TCR beta chains recognize cytomegalovirus antigens. In a later analysis, TCRs clustered in the first cohort were found to also tend to co-occur in the roughly 130 validation repertoires, with 94% of cluster scores above 0. Most TCR sequences were seen in very few donors, while some public TCRs were found in many individuals.

The chain employs TRBV7-9 and TRBJ2-7; the best D guess is TRBD1, with 5 bases matching. The receptor comes from a woman aged 18-30 years in good health and CMV-seronegative. Material for sequencing was PBMCs. The DNA sequence is given as TGTGCCAGCAGCCCCCGCAGGGCCCTCTCCTACGAGCAGTACTTC. It codes for CASSPRRALSYEQYF.